This T cell receptor (beta chain) was retrieved from a study of technical replicates of blood from several donors. Clones were read by immunoSEQ multiplex PCR, and TCRdb kept only the in-frame ones, dropping some. The repertoire holds 50,000 to 70,000 clones, 70% to 90% seen once, with 4.6% in the top ten. This CDR3 has 13 amino acids. Germline V gene lookup returns CDR1 LGHNA and CDR2 YSLEER. V shed 5 bases and J shed 2 bases, with 9 bases lying between them. This sequence joins TRBV4-3 and TRBJ2-5; D is perhaps TRBD1 (6 bases). Sequenced: PBMCs. The receptor's source is a human donor in good health. Some clones in this sample may be carry-over from other donors' samples. In DNA, the CDR3 is TGCGCCAGCAGCTATACAGGGCAAGAGACCCAGTACTTC. Translated, it gives CASSYTGQETQYF.